This TCR beta chain was sequenced for a study of T cell responses to AZD1222 COVID-19 vaccine. Some clones are missing from TCRdb's copy, which holds only in-frame ones; the method was immunoSEQ multiplex PCR. The sample holds over 120,000 clones; 90% to 95% are singletons and the top ten take around 1.9%. CDR1 SGDLS and CDR2 YYNGEE come from the germline V gene. The CDR3 consists of 13 residues. V was trimmed by 4 bases and J by 3 bases, leaving 8 bases between them. The origin of this receptor is an adult in good health. The chain recombines TRBV9 with TRBJ1-5; D uncertain. The sequences come from peripheral blood, collected on day 0 of AZD1222 vaccination. CDR3 coding DNA: TGTGCCAGCAGCCCCAGCGACAATCAGCCCCAGCATTTT. This sequence encodes CASSPSDNQPQHF.